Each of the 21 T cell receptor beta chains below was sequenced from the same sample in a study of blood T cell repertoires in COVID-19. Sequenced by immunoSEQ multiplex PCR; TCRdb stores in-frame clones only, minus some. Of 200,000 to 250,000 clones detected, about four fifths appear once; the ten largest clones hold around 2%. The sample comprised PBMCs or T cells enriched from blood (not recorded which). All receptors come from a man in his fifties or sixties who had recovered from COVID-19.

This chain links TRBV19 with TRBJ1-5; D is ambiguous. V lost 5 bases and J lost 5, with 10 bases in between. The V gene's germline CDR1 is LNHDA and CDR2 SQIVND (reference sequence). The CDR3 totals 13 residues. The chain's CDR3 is CASSALGDQPQHF. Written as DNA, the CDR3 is TGTGCCAGTAGTGCCCTTGGAGATCAGCCCCAGCATTTT.

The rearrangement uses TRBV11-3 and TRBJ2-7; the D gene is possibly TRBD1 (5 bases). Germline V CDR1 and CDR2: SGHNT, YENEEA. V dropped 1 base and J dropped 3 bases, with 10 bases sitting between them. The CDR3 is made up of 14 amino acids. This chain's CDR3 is CASSLVGVLYEQYF. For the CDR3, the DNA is TGTGCCAGCAGCTTAGTAGGGGTTCTCTACGAGCAGTACTTC. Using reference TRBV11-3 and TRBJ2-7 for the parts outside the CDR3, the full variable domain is EAGVVQSPRYKIIEKKQPVAFWCNPISGHNTLYWYLQNLGQGPELLIRYENEEAVDDSQLPKDRFSAERLKGVDSTLKIQPAELGDSAVYLCASSLVGVLYEQYFGPGTRLTVT.

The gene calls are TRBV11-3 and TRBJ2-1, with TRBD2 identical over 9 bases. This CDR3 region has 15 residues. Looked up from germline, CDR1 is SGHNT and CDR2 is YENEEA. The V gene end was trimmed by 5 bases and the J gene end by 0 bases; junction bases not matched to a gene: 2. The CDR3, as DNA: TGTGCCAGCAGCCTAGCGGGGTCCTCCTACAATGAGCAGTTCTTC. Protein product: CASSLAGSSYNEQFF.

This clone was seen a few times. In DNA, the CDR3 is TGCGCCAGCAGCTCCTGGGGGGGTGAAAAACTGTTTTTT. This codes for CASSSWGGEKLFF. The chain recombines TRBV5-1 with TRBJ1-4, with D maybe TRBD1 (5 bases). Trimming removed 3 bases at V and 7 bases at J, with 10 bases between. This CDR3 has 13 amino acids. CDR1 and CDR2 from the germline V gene are SGHRS and YFSETQ.

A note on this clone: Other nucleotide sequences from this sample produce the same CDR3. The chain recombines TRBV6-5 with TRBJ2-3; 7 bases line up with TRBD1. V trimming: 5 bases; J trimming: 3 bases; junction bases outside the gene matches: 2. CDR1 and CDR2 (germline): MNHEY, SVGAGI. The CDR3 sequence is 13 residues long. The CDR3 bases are TGTGCCAGCAGTAACAGGGGAACAGATACGCAGTATTTT. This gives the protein CASSNRGTDTQYF.

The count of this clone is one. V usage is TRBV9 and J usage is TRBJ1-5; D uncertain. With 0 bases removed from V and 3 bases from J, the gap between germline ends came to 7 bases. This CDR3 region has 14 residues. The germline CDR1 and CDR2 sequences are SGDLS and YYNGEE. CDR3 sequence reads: CASSVGHNNQPQHF. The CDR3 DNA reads TGTGCCAGCAGCGTAGGACATAACAATCAGCCCCAGCATTTT. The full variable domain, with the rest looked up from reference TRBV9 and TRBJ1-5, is DSGVTQTPKHLITATGQRVTLRCSPRSGDLSVYWYQQSLDQGLQFLIQYYNGEERAKGNILERFSAQQFPDLHSELNLSSLELGDSALYFCASSVGHNNQPQHFGDGTRLSIL.

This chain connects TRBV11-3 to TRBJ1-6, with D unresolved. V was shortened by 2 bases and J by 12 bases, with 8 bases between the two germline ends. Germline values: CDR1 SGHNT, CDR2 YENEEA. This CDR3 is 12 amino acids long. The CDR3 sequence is CASSLPGLPLHF. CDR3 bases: TGTGCCAGCAGCTTACCGGGGTTACCCCTCCACTTT. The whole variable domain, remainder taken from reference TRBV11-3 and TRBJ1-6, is EAGVVQSPRYKIIEKKQPVAFWCNPISGHNTLYWYLQNLGQGPELLIRYENEEAVDDSQLPKDRFSAERLKGVDSTLKIQPAELGDSAVYLCASSLPGLPLHFGNGTRLTVT.

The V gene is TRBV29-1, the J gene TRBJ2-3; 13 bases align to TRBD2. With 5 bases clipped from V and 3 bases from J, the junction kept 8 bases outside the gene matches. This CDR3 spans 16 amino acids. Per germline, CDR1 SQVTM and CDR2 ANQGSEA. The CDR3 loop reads CSVIPGTSGVTDTQYF. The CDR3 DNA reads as TGCAGCGTTATCCCCGGGACTAGCGGGGTTACAGATACGCAGTATTTT.

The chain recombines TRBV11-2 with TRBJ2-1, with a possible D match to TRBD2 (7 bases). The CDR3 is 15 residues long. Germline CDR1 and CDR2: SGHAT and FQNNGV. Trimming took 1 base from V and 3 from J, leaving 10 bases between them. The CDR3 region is CASSLGGGRYNEQFF. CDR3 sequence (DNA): TGTGCCAGCAGCTTAGGGGGGGGCCGCTACAATGAGCAGTTCTTC.

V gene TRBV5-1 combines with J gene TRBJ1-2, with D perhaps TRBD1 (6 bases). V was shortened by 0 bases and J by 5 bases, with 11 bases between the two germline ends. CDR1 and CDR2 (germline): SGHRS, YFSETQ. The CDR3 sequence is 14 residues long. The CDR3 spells CASSLALGTYGYTF. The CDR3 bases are TGCGCCAGCAGCTTGGCCTTGGGGACATATGGCTACACCTTC.

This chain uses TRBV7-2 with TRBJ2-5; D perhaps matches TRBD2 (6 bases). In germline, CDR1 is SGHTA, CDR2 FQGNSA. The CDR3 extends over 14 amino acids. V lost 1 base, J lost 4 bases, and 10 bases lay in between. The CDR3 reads CASSLGLVVETQYF. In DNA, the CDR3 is TGTGCCAGCAGCTTAGGACTAGTAGTAGAGACCCAGTACTTC. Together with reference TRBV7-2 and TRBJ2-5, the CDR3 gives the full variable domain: GAGVSQSPSNKVTEKGKDVELRCDPISGHTALYWYRQSLGQGLEFLIYFQGNSAPDKSGLPSDRFSAERTGGSVSTLTIQRTQQEDSAVYLCASSLGLVVETQYFGPGTRLLVL.

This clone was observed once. The DNA of the CDR3 is TGTGCCAGCAACTACAGGGGAGCCTACAATGAGCAGTTCTTC. It codes for CASNYRGAYNEQFF. The chain recombines TRBV27 with TRBJ2-1, with 7 bases fitting TRBD1. Trimming took 7 bases from V and 2 from J; bases not matched to a gene: 5. This CDR3 contains 14 residues. Per germline, CDR1 MNHEY and CDR2 SMNVEV (reference sequence).

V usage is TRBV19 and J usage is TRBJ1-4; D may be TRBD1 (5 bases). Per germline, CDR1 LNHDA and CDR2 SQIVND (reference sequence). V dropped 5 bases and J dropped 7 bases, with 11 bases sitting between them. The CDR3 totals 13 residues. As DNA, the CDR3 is TGTGCCAGTAGTCAAACTCAGGGTGAAAAACTGTTTTTT. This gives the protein CASSQTQGEKLFF.

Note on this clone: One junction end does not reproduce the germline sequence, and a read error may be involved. CDR3 amino acids: CASSEAGGFYEKLFF. The CDR3 DNA follows: TGTGCCAGCAGCGAAGCTGGAGGGTTTTATGAAAAACTGTTTTTT. The V gene is TRBV6-1, the J gene TRBJ1-4; no definite D call. The germline V gene encodes CDR1 MNHNS and CDR2 SASEGT. The CDR3 totals 15 residues.

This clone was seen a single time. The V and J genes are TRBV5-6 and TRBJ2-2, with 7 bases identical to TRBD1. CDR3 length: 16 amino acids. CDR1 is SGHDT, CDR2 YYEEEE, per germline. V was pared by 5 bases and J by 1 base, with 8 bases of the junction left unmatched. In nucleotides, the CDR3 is TGTGCCAGCAGGTCGGACAGGACCGAGAACACCGGGGAGCTGTTTTTT. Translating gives CASRSDRTENTGELFF.

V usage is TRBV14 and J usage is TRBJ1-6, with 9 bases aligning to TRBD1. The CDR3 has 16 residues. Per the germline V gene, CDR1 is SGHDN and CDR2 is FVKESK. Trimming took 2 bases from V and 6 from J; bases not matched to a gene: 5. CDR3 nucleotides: TGTGCCAGCAGCCAACCGGGACAGGGTCGTAATTCACCCCTCCACTTT. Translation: CASSQPGQGRNSPLHF.

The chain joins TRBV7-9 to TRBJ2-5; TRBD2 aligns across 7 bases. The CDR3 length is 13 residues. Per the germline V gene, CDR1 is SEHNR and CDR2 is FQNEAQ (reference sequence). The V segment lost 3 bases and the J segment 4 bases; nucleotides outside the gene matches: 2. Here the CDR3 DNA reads TGTGCCAGCAGCTTCGGACTAGGAGAGACCCAGTACTTC. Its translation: CASSFGLGETQYF. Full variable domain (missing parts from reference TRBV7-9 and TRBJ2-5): DTGVSQNPRHKITKRGQNVTFRCDPISEHNRLYWYRQTLGQGPEFLTYFQNEAQLEKSRLLSDRFSAERPKGSFSTLEIQRTEQGDSAMYLCASSFGLGETQYFGPGTRLLVL.

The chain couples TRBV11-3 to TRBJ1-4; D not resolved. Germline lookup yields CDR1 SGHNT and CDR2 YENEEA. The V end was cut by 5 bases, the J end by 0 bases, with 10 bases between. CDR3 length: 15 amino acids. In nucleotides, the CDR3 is TGTGCCAGCAGCCCTACTTCTTCAACTAATGAAAAACTGTTTTTT. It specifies CASSPTSSTNEKLFF. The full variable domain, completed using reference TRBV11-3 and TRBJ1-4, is EAGVVQSPRYKIIEKKQPVAFWCNPISGHNTLYWYLQNLGQGPELLIRYENEEAVDDSQLPKDRFSAERLKGVDSTLKIQPAELGDSAVYLCASSPTSSTNEKLFFGSGTQLSVL.

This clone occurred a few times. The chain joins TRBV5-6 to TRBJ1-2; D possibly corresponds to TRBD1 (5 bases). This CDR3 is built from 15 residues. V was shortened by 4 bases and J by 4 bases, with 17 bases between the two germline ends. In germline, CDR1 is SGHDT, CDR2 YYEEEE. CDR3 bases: TGTGCCAGCAGCCCCCCGACAGTGTTTCGCTATGGCTACACCTTC. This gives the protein CASSPPTVFRYGYTF.

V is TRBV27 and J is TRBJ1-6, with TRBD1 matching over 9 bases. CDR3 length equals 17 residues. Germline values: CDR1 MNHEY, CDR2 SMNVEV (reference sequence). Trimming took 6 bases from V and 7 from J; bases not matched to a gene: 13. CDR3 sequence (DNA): TGTGCCAGCAGACGGCGGCGGGACAGGGAAATGAATTCACCCCTCCACTTT. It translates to CASRRRRDREMNSPLHF.

The CDR3 loop is CASSIAGPGGFSYEQYF. The DNA for the CDR3 is TGTGCCAGTAGTATAGCTGGGCCAGGGGGATTCTCCTACGAGCAGTACTTC. The chain has TRBV19 and TRBJ2-7; 7 bases agree with TRBD1. J lost 0 bases, V lost 1 base, and 9 bases had no gene match. This CDR3 is built from 17 residues. Germline CDR1 LNHDA, CDR2 SQIVND (reference sequence).